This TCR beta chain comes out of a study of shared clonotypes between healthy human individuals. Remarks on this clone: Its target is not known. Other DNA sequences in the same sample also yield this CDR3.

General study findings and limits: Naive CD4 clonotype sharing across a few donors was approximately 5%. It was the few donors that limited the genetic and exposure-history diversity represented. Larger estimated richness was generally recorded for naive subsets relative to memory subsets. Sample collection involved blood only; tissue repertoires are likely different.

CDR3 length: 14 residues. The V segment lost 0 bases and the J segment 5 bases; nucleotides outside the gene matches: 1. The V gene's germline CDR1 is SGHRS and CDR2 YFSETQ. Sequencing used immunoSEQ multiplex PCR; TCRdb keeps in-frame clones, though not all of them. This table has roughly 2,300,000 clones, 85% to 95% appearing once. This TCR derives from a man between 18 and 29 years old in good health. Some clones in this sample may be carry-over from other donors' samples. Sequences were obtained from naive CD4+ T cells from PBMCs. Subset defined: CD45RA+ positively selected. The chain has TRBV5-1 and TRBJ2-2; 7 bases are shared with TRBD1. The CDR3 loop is CASSLGQGTGELFF. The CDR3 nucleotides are TGCGCCAGCAGCTTGGGACAGGGTACCGGGGAGCTGTTTTTT.